In this sample, the clone carrying this T cell receptor (beta chain) turned up a few times. Generated by immunoSEQ multiplex PCR, the TCRdb table keeps only in-frame clones and is missing some. The repertoire holds tens of thousands of clones, around 92% seen once, with 0.35% to 0.45% in the top ten. V lost 3 bases, J lost 7 bases, and 3 bases stayed unmatched. CDR1 and CDR2 from the germline V gene are KGHSH and LQKENI. The CDR3 runs to 15 residues. The sample comes from a study of technical replicates of blood from a few donors. The rearrangement joins TRBV18 to TRBJ2-1, with TRBD2 matching over 13 bases. This TCR derives from a human donor in good health. The sample consisted of T cells isolated from PBMCs. The CDR3 here is CASSPGLAGFNEQFF. The CDR3 DNA reads TGTGCCAGCTCACCGGGACTAGCGGGGTTTAATGAGCAGTTCTTC.